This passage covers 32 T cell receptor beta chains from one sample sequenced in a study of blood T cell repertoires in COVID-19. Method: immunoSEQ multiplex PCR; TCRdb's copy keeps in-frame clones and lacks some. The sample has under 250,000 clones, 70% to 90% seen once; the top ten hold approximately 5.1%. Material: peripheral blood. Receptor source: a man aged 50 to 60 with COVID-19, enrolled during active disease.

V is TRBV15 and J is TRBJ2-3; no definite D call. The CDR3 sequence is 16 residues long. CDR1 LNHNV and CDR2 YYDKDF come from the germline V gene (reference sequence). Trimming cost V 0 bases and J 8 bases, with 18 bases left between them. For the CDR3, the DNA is TGTGCCACCAGCAGAGAGTCTCAGTCAATGGCAGGTACGCAGTATTTT. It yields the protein CATSRESQSMAGTQYF.

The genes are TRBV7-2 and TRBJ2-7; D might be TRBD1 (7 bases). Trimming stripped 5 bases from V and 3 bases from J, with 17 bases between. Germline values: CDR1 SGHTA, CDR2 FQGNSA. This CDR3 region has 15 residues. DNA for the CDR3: TGTGCCAGCAGCGTAATCCCAGGGGGGAGCTACGAGCAGTACTTC. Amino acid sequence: CASSVIPGGSYEQYF.

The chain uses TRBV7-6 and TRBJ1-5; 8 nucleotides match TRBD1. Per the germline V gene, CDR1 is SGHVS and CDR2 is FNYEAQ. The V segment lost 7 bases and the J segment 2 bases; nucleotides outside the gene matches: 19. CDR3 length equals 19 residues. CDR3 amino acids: CASNPFYRQGIGGNQPQHF. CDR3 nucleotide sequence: TGTGCCAGCAACCCCTTCTATCGACAGGGGATTGGGGGCAATCAGCCCCAGCATTTT.

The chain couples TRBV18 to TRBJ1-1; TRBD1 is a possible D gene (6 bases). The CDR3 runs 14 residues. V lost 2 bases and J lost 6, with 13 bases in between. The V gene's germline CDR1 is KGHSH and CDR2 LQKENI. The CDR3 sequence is CASSPGQLTSEAFF. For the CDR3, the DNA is TGTGCCAGCTCACCAGGACAGCTGACTTCTGAAGCTTTCTTT.

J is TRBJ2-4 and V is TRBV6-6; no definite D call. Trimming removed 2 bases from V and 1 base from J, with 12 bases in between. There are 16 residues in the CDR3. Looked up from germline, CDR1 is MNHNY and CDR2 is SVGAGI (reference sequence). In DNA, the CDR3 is TGTGCCAGCAGTTACGGGCAGGTATCGGCCAAAAACATTCAGTACTTC. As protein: CASSYGQVSAKNIQYF.

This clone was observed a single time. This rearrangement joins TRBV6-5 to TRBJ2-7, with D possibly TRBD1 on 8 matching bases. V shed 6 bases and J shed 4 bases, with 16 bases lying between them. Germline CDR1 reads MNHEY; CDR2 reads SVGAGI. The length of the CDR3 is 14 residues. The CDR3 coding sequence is TGTGCCAGCAGAACAGGGGGGGGGAGATACGAGCAGTACTTC. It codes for CASRTGGGRYEQYF.

CDR3 loop: CASSVAVTGGAEQYF. CDR3 DNA: TGTGCCAGCAGCGTAGCAGTGACAGGGGGCGCCGAGCAGTACTTC. The chain combines TRBV9 with TRBJ2-7, with TRBD1 identical over 10 bases. V trimming: 0 bases; J trimming: 6 bases; junction bases outside the gene matches: 6. Germline V gives CDR1 SGDLS, CDR2 YYNGEE. The CDR3 consists of 15 residues.

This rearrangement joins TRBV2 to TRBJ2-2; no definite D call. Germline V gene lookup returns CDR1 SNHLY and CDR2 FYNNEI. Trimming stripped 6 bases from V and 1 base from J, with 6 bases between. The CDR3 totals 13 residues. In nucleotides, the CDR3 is TGTGCCAGCAGGAGGAGGAACACCGGGGAGCTGTTTTTT. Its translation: CASRRRNTGELFF.

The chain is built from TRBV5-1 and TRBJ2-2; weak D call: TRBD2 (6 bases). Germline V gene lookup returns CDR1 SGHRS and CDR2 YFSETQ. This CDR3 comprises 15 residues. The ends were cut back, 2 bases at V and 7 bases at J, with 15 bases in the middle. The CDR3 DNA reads TGCGCCAGCAGCTTTGGGTCGGGGGACCACGGGGAGCTGTTTTTT. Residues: CASSFGSGDHGELFF.

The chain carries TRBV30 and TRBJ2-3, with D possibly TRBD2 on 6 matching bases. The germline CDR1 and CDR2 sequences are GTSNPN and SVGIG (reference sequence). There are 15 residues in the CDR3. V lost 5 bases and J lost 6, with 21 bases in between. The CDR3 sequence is CAWSQAVGGIDTQYF. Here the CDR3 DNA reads TGTGCCTGGTCGCAGGCAGTGGGGGGTATTGATACGCAGTATTTT. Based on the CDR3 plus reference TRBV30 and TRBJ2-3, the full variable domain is SQTIHQWPATLVQPVGSPLSLECTVEGTSNPNLYWYRQAAGRGLQLLFYSVGIGQISSEVPQNLSASRPQDRQFILSSKKLLLSDSGFYLCAWSQAVGGIDTQYFGPGTRLTVL.

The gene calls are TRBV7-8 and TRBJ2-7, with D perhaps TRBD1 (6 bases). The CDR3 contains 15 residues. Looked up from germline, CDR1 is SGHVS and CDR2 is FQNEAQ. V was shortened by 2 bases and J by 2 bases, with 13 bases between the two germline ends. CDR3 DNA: TGTGCCAGCAGCTTATCAGGGGTGGTAGCCTACGAGCAGTACTTC. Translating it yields CASSLSGVVAYEQYF.

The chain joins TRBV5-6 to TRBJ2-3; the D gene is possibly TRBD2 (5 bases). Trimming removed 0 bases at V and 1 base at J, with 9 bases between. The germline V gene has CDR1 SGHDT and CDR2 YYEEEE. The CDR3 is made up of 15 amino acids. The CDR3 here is CASSLDRTGTDTQYF. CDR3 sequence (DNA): TGTGCCAGCAGCTTGGATCGGACTGGCACAGATACGCAGTATTTT.

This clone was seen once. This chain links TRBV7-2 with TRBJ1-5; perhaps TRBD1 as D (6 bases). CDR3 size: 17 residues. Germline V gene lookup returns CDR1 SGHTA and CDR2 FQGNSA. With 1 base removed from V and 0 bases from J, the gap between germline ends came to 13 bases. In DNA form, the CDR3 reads TGTGCCAGCAGCTTAGGGGGGACATCTTATAGCAATCAGCCCCAGCATTTT. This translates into CASSLGGTSYSNQPQHF.

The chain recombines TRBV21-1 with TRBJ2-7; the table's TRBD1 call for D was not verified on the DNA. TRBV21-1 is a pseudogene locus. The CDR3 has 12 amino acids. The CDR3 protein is CASSNPRDKQYF. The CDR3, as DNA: TGTGCCAGCAGCAATCCCAGGGACAAGCAGTACTTC.

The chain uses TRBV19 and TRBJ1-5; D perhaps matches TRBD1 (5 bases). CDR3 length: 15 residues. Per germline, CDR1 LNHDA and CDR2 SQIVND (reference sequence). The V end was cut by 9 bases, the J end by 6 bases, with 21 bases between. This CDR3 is CASKFSGGGGQPQHF. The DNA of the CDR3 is TGTGCCAGCAAATTCTCGGGGGGAGGCGGTCAGCCCCAGCATTTT.

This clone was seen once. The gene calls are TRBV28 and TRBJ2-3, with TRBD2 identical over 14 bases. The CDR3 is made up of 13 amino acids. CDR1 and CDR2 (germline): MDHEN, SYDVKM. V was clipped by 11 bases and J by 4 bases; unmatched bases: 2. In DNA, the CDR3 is TGTGCCTGGACTAGCGGGGGGTCAGATACGCAGTATTTT. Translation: CAWTSGGSDTQYF.

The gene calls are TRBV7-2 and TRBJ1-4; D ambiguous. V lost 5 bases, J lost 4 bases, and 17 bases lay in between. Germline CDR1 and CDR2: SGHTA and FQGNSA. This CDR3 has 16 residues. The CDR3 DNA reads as TGTGCCAGCAGCCCCCACCCGCCGGCGGTTAATGAAAAACTGTTTTTT. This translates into CASSPHPPAVNEKLFF.

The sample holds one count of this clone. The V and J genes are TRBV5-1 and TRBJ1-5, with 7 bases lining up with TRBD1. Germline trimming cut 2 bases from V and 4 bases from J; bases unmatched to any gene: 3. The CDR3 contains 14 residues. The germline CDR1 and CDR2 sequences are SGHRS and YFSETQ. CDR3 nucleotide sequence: TGCGCCAGCAGCTTAGGCAGGGGGAATCAGCCCCAGCATTTT. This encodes CASSLGRGNQPQHF.

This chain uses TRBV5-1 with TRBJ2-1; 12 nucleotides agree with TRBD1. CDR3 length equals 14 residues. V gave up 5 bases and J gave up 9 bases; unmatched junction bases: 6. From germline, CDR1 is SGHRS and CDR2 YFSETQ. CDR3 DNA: TGCGCCAGCAGATCCGGGACAGGGGGCTCTGAGCAGTTCTTC. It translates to CASRSGTGGSEQFF.

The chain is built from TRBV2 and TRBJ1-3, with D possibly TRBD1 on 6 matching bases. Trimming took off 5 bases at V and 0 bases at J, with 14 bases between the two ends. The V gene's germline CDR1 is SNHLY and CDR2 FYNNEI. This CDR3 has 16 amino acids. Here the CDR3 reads CASSKQGRSSGNTIYF. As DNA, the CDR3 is TGTGCCAGCAGTAAACAGGGCCGAAGCTCTGGAAACACCATATATTTT.

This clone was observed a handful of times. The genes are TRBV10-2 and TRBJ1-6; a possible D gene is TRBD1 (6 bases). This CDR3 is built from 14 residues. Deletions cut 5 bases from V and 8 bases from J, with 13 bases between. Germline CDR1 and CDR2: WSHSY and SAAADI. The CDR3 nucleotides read TGCGCCAGCAGTCCCGGGACATACGATTCACCCCTCCACTTT. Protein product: CASSPGTYDSPLHF.

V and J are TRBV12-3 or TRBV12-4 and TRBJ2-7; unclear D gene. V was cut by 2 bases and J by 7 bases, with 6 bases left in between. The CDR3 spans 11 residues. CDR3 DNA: TGTGCCAGCAGTTTATTGCTAGAGCAGTACTTC. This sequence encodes CASSLLLEQYF.

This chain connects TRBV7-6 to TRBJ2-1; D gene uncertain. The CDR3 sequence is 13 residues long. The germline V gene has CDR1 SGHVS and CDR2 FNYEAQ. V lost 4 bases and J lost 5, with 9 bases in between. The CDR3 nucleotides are TGTGCCAGCAGCTCCTTACTTAACAATGAGCAGTTCTTC. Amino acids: CASSSLLNNEQFF.

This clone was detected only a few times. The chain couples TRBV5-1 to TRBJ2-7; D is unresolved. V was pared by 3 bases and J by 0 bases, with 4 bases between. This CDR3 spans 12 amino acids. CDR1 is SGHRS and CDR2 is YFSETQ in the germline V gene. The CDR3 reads CASSSVSYEQYF. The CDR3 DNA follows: TGCGCCAGCAGCTCCGTCTCCTACGAGCAGTACTTC.

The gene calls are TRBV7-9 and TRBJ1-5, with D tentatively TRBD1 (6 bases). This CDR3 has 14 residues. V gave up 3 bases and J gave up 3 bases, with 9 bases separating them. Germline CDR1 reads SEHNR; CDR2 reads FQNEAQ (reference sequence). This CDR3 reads CASSFGDINQPQHF. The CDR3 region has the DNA TGTGCCAGCAGCTTTGGGGACATCAATCAGCCCCAGCATTTT.

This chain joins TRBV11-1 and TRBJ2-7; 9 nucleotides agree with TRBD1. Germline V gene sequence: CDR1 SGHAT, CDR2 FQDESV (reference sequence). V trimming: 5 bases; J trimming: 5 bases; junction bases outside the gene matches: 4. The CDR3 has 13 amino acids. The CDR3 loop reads CASSLQGANEQYF. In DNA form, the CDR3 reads TGTGCCAGCAGCCTACAGGGGGCGAACGAGCAGTACTTC.

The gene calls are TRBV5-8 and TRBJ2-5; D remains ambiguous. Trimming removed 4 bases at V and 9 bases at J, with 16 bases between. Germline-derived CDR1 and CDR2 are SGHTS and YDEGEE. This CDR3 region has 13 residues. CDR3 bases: TGTGCCAGCAGCGGGCCCAGTCTCAGTCCCCAGTACTTC. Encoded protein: CASSGPSLSPQYF.

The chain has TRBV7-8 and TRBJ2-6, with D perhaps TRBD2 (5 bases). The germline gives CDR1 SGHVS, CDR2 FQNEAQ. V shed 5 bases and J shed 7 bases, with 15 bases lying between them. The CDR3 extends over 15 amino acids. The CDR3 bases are TGTGCCAGCAGCGAGGGCCCGGGTAAAGCCAACGTCCTGACTTTC. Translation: CASSEGPGKANVLTF.

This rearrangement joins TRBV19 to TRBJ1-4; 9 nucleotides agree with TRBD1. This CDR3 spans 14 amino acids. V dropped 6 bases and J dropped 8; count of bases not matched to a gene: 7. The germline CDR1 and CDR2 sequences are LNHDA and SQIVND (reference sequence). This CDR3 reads CASRPGQGGEKLFF. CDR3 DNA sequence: TGTGCCAGTAGGCCGGGACAGGGCGGGGAAAAACTGTTTTTT.

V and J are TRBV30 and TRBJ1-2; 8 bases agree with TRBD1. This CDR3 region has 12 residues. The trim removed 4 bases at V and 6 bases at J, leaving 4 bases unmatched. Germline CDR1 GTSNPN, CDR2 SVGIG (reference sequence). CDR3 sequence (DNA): TGTGCCTGGAACGCAGGGGGCAATGGCTACACCTTC. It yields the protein CAWNAGGNGYTF.

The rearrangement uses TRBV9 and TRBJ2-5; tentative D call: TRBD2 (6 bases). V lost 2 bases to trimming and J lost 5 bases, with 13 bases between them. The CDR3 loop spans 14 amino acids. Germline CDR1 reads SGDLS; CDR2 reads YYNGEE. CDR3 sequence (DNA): TGTGCCAGCAGCGTCGGGACTCCGGGGGAGACCCAGTACTTC. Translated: CASSVGTPGETQYF.

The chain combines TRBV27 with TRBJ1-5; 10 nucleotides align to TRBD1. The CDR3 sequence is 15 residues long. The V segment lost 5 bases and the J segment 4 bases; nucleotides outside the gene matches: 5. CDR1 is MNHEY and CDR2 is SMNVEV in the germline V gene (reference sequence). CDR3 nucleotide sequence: TGTGCCAGCAGTCCTCGGACAGGGGGGAATCAGCCCCAGCATTTT. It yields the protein CASSPRTGGNQPQHF.